The 8 T cell receptor beta chains given below trace back to one sample, sequenced in a study of T cell changes during pregnancy in multiple sclerosis. The protocol was immunoSEQ multiplex PCR, while the TCRdb copy is restricted to in-frame clones and leaves out a portion. The repertoire holds tens of thousands of clones, with about 92% as singletons. The sample in question was CD4+ T cells from peripheral blood mononuclear cells, obtained in the second trimester of pregnancy. All receptors come from a female donor with multiple sclerosis, enrolled in a pregnancy study.

The chain links TRBV27 to TRBJ1-1, with no clear D. Germline V gives CDR1 MNHEY, CDR2 SMNVEV (reference sequence). V was trimmed by 2 bases and J by 2 bases, leaving 6 bases between them. CDR3 length equals 13 residues. Written as DNA, the CDR3 is TGTGCCAGCAGTTTACGACTCAACACTGAAGCTTTCTTT. Translating gives CASSLRLNTEAFF.

This chain joins TRBV6-4 and TRBJ1-1; unclear D gene. The CDR3 length is 14 residues. Germline lookup yields CDR1 MRHNA and CDR2 SNTAGT. Between the trimmed V and J ends, which lost 0 bases and 4 bases, there was a span of 9 bases. The CDR3 loop reads CASSDSGQTTEAFF. The CDR3 coding sequence is TGTGCCAGCAGTGACTCGGGCCAGACCACTGAAGCTTTCTTT.

This chain joins TRBV7-8 and TRBJ2-7, with 9 bases identical to TRBD2. This CDR3 spans 15 amino acids. V gave up 2 bases and J gave up 2 bases; unmatched junction bases: 4. CDR1 and CDR2 from the germline V gene are SGHVS and FQNEAQ. The CDR3 DNA is TGTGCCAGCAGCTTACCGATAGCGGGAGCCTACGAGCAGTACTTC. Translated: CASSLPIAGAYEQYF.

This clone occurred a few times. This chain joins TRBV30 and TRBJ1-1; D is unresolved. Trimming removed 3 bases from V and 3 bases from J, with 11 bases in between. CDR3 length: 13 residues. Germline V CDR1 and CDR2: GTSNPN, SVGIG (reference sequence). The CDR3 region has the DNA TGTGCCTGGAGCGCGACCGGGGACACTGAAGCTTTCTTT. It specifies CAWSATGDTEAFF.

The V call is TRBV19, the J call TRBJ1-2; TRBD1 aligns across 7 bases. CDR1 is LNHDA and CDR2 is SQIVND in the germline V gene (reference sequence). J was trimmed by 5 bases and V by 5 bases; bases with no gene match: 8. CDR3 size: 14 residues. The CDR3 sequence: CASSPRGTDYGYTF. CDR3 nucleotide sequence: TGTGCCAGTAGTCCCCGAGGGACAGATTATGGCTACACCTTC.

This sequence joins TRBV6-6 and TRBJ1-2; perhaps TRBD1 as D (5 bases). The CDR3 contains 14 residues. V dropped 5 bases and J dropped 4 bases, with 14 bases sitting between them. CDR1 MNHNY and CDR2 SVGAGI come from the germline V gene (reference sequence). In DNA, the CDR3 is TGTGCCAGCAGTCCCCAGGGACTAAGCTATGGCTACACCTTC. Translation gives CASSPQGLSYGYTF.

This chain links TRBV5-1 with TRBJ2-2; 9 positions match TRBD2. V trimming: 5 bases; J trimming: 2 bases; junction bases outside the gene matches: 7. Per germline, CDR1 SGHRS and CDR2 YFSETQ. The CDR3 totals 16 residues. CDR3 protein: CASSFSGGLNTGELFF. CDR3 bases: TGCGCCAGCAGTTTTAGCGGGGGCCTCAACACCGGGGAGCTGTTTTTT.

The gene calls are TRBV5-6 and TRBJ1-2; D remains unclear. Deletions cut 3 bases from V and 4 bases from J, with 16 bases between. The CDR3 extends over 15 amino acids. CDR1 SGHDT and CDR2 YYEEEE come from the germline V gene. The CDR3 DNA is TGTGCCAGCAGCTCTGGTCATACACATCTCTATGGCTACACCTTC. Translation: CASSSGHTHLYGYTF. The full variable domain, its missing parts supplied by reference TRBV5-6 and TRBJ1-2, is DAGVTQSPTHLIKTRGQQVTLRCSPKSGHDTVSWYQQALGQGPQFIFQYYEEEERQRGNFPDRFSGHQFPNYSSELNVNALLLGDSALYLCASSSGHTHLYGYTFGSGTRLTVV.